The text below deals with one T cell receptor (beta chain). The protocol was immunoSEQ multiplex PCR, while the TCRdb copy is restricted to in-frame clones and leaves out a portion. The sample has 140,000 to 150,000 clones, about 90% seen once. This entry is derived from a study of blood T cell repertoires in COVID-19. CDR3 length equals 13 residues. Per the germline V gene, CDR1 is SQVTM and CDR2 is ANQGSEA. The V end was cut by 7 bases, the J end by 0 bases, with 10 bases between. What was sequenced was peripheral blood. The J gene is TRBJ2-1, the V gene TRBV29-1; D gene ambiguous. The source of this sequence is a human donor in a cohort sampled during active COVID-19. The CDR3 reads CSADPSSYNEQFF. CDR3 sequence (DNA): TGCAGCGCTGACCCGAGCTCCTACAATGAGCAGTTCTTC.